The entry below gives a single TCR beta chain sequence along with its context. This clonotype was observed at least ten times. Its antigen specificity is not known. No clone much larger than this one lies a single base away; base qualities are absent. The data are from a study of regulatory T cells in long-lasting Graves disease (dated by TCRdb to the early 2020s). Looking at the study overall: Newly diagnosed Graves' disease patients had taken antithyroid drugs for less than 3 months. Peripheral blood TCR sequencing and RNA sequencing compared persistent Graves' disease patients with newly diagnosed Graves' disease patients. The study was conducted in China and was registered as a clinical trial. A total of some 35 samples underwent TCR sequencing, from 13 patients with persistent Graves' disease and 20 or so patients with newly diagnosed Graves' disease. Overall study outcomes, separate from this receptor: Persistent patients shared more public clonotypes among themselves (fewer than 3,000) than newly diagnosed patients did (approximately 970). Sequencing and analysis were restricted to the TCR beta chain. Only peripheral blood was studied, because thyroid tissue, the primary lesion, was inaccessible. The authors acknowledged the small sample size as a limitation that may reduce accuracy. TRBV28, TRBJ1-2 and TRBJ2-5 were preferentially used in persistent disease, while TRBV20-1 and TRBJ2-1 were favored in newly diagnosed disease. Compared with newly diagnosed patients, patients with persistent Graves' disease had lower TCR Shannon entropy and fewer highly expanded clones, which suggests clonal expansion.

The germline V gene encodes CDR1 SNHLY and CDR2 FYNNEI. From the cysteine through the phenylalanine, the CDR3 covers 14 amino acids. This entry keeps only the CDR3 DNA: 42 bases, framed from base 1. V ends up 4 bases short and J 4 bases short, with an unmatched junction base count of 5. This specimen's time point label, per the study, means: newly diagnosed GD, antithyroid drugs for less than 3 months. For both TCR sequencing and RNA sequencing, RNA was extracted from PBMCs using TRIzol. Graves' disease was diagnosed according to American Thyroid Association guidelines. The patients came from an endocrinology department in Xi'an, China. From each patient, about 8.9 milliliters of peripheral blood was collected into an EDTA anticoagulant tube. Ficoll Paque Plus density gradient separation was used to isolate PBMCs, and no additional T cell sorting was done. An Agilent 2100 Bioanalyzer and agarose gel were used to check RNA quality, and a NanoDrop 2000 was used to measure RNA concentration.

Receptor libraries were prepared by multiplex PCR. The sequencer listed for this sample is Illumina HiSeq 4000. CDR3 regions were amplified by Arm-PCR with iRepertoire HTBI primers to construct TCR beta libraries. PCR products were gel purified before sequencing. In the paper's pipeline: Gene usage analysis of CDR3 amino acid clonotypes used the 62 TRBV and more than 13 TRBJ segments found across samples. Filtered high-quality paired reads were merged into contigs using COPE and FqMerger. BLAST was used to align contigs to IMGT TRBV, TRBD and TRBJ reference genes, with CDR3 defined following IMGT. Any clonotype with a frequency above 0.1% was counted as a highly expanded clone. Shannon entropy served as the measure of repertoire diversity, while the Gini coefficient captured V-J evenness. Public clonotypes were defined as clonotypes shared by more than one individual. The public reads were reprocessed in TCRdb via fastp at Q25 and MiXCR, keeping in-frame beta chains. Rows merge per CDR3 protein into single entries with the most common DNA and genes. The V and J calls here are based on TCRdb, not the publication. This sample lists about 440,000 distinct CDR3 sequences; about 17% were detected once. The leading ten clones occupy 23% of the sample.

A further study also used this sample, focusing on T cells in Graves' hyperthyroidism and ophthalmopathy. Taken from the second paper: A patient counted as having stable Graves' hyperthyroidism if no progression to ophthalmopathy occurred over 18 months of follow-up. Hyperthyroidism patients were newly diagnosed, had a disease duration of under 2 months, and were aged 18 to 65 years. The study excluded patients with uncontrolled infections, other autoimmune diseases, pregnancy or lactation. Diagnoses relied on clinical symptoms, serum thyroxine and TRAb, thyroid ultrasound and orbital computed tomography. For the first round of RT-PCR on the TCR CDR3, the HTBI primer set was used together with the Qiagen OneStep RT-PCR kit. Blood samples also contained most of the expanded thyroid clonotypes (frequency above 0.001), which suggests that blood repertoires may reflect thyroid immune responses. In cross-validation, a model built on a 13 V-J signature told ophthalmopathy apart from stable hyperthyroidism with approximately 90% sensitivity and about 81% specificity, and in testing the same model reached 80%/75%. In validation, the model predicted progression to ophthalmopathy with around 71% sensitivity and approximately 72% specificity, a median of around 6.6 months before onset. TCR V-J signatures able to tell the groups apart were searched for in a discovery cohort of 90 to 100 patients, of whom around 43 had Graves' ophthalmopathy and roughly 58 had stable Graves' hyperthyroidism. Whether ophthalmopathy could be predicted prospectively was tested in an independent validation cohort made up of roughly 19 hyperthyroidism patients plus 17 patients who later progressed to ophthalmopathy. For training and testing, the 80 to 100 patients in the discovery cohort were randomly divided in a 7:3 ratio. In addition, the study compared T-cell repertoires in thyroid tissue and in blood from 6 or 7 Graves' hyperthyroidism patients. Once sampling was done, hyperthyroidism patients were given methimazole at a starting dose of 30 mg daily, whereas ophthalmopathy patients were given high-dose intravenous methylprednisolone. A second multiplex PCR round built the libraries, followed by size selection and purification. Paired-end sequencing of the libraries was performed with 100 bp reads on an Illumina HiSeq2000. Raw data were processed with SOAPnuke, discarding reads with adapters, uncalled bases, mean Phred below 15, or no exact constant-primer or identifier match. COPE v1.2.5 was used to merge the high-quality paired reads, and each unique nucleotide sequence was defined as a clonotype. Clonotypes were aligned to IMGT TRBV, TRBD and TRBJ reference segments using MiTCR v1.1. Only V-J combinations with frequency above 0.0001, covering 99% to 99.2% of repertoires, were analysed. The TCS score was defined as the ratio of F50 (clonal expansion) to E x V (chaos), calculated using BLOSUM62-based TCRdist between CDR3 peptides within each V-J. Welch's t-statistics and random forest reduced several hundred V-J features to 13, which were used in a naive Bayes classifier (R e1071). Sample size was not statistically predetermined, and blinding of investigators to group allocation was not performed. TCR Vbeta CDR3 sequencing of 120 to 150 peripheral blood samples (over 40 ophthalmopathy, some 75 hyperthyroidism and roughly 17 progressor patients) is reported in the paper.

The source is a young woman with Graves disease. Donor details come from another sample of the same person, matched by shared clones. The V and J segments used are TRBV2 and TRBJ2-5, and 8 bases in between align with TRBD2. Sequencing was performed on peripheral blood mononuclear cells (PBMCs), taken at new diagnosis, from a patient treated with antithyroid drugs. CDR3 sequence: CASSGLREGETQYF. The sequenced DNA: TGTGCCAGCAGTGGGCTACGGGAGGGAGAGACCCAGTACTTC.